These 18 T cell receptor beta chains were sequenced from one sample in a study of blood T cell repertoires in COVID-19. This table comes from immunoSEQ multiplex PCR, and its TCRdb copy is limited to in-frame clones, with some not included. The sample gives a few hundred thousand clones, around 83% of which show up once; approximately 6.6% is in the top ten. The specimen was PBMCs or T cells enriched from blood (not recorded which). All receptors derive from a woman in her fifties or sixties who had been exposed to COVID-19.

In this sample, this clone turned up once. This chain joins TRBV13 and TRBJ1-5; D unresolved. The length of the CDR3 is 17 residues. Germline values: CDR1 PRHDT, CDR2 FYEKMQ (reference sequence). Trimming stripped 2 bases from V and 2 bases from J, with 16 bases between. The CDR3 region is CASSLRGGPQGNQPQHF. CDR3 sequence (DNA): TGTGCCAGCAGCTTACGGGGTGGGCCTCAAGGCAATCAGCCCCAGCATTTT.

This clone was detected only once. Here the CDR3 reads CASSLGAEVGRGVNEQFF. CDR3 in DNA: TGTGCCAGCAGCTTAGGGGCTGAGGTTGGACGGGGGGTCAATGAGCAGTTCTTC. The chain recombines TRBV7-2 with TRBJ2-1, with 7 bases aligning to TRBD2. Losses at the gene ends were 1 base for V and 6 bases for J; bases not matched to a gene: 15. Germline V gene sequence: CDR1 SGHTA, CDR2 FQGNSA. This CDR3 has 18 residues.

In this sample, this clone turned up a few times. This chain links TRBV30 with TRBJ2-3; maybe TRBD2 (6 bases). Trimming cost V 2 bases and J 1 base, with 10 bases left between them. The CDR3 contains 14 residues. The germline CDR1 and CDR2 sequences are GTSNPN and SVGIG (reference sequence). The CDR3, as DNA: TGTGCCTGGAGTCGGGCGGGGCGCACAGATACGCAGTATTTT. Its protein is CAWSRAGRTDTQYF.

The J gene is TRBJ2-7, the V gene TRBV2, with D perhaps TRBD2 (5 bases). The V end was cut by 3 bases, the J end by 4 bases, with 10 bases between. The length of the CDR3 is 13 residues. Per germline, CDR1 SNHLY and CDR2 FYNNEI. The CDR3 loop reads CASSEASSYEQYF. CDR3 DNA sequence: TGTGCCAGCAGTGAGGCTAGCAGTTACGAGCAGTACTTC.

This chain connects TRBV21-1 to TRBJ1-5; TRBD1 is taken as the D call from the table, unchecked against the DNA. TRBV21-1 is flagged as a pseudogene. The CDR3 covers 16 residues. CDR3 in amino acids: CASTLTGGGSNQPQHF. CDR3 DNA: TGTGCCAGCACCCTGACAGGGGGAGGCAGCAATCAGCCCCAGCATTTT.

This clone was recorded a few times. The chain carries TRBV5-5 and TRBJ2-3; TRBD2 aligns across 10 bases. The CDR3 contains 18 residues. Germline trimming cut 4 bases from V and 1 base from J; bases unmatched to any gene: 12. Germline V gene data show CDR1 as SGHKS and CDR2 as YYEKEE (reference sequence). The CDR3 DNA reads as TGTGCCAGCAGCCCCACGCGGCTAAGCGGGGGGGGCACAGATACGCAGTATTTT. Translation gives CASSPTRLSGGGTDTQYF.

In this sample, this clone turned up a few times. CDR3 sequence (DNA): TGTGCCAGCAGTCCGGACAGGGGGCCGAGTGAGCAGTTCTTC. This codes for CASSPDRGPSEQFF. The chain has TRBV6-5 and TRBJ2-1, with TRBD1 matching 11 bases. The trim removed 5 bases at V and 9 bases at J, leaving 6 bases unmatched. CDR3 size: 14 residues. The V gene's germline CDR1 is MNHEY and CDR2 SVGAGI.

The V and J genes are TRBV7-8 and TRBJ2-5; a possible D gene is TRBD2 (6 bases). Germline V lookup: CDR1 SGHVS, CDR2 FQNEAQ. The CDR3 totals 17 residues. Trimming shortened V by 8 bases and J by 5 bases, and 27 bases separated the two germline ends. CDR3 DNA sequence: TGTGCCAGCGGTCCCATCGTGCGGGCTACCCGGGGGGAGACCCAGTACTTC. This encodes CASGPIVRATRGETQYF.

As DNA, the CDR3 is TGCGCCAGCAGCCAAGTGCTTCAGGGGCTGAACTATGGCTACACCTTC. This encodes CASSQVLQGLNYGYTF. The rearrangement joins TRBV4-1 to TRBJ1-2; weak D call: TRBD1 (6 bases). CDR1 is MGHRA, CDR2 YSYEKL, per germline. V was clipped by 1 base and J by 2 bases, with 14 bases between them. This CDR3 is built from 16 residues.

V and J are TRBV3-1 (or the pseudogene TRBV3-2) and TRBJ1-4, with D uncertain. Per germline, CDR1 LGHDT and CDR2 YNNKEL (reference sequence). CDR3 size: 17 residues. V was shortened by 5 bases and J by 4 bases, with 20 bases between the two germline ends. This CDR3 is CASSDGSGWRGNEKLFF. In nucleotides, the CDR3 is TGTGCCAGCAGCGACGGGAGTGGGTGGCGGGGTAATGAAAAACTGTTTTTT.

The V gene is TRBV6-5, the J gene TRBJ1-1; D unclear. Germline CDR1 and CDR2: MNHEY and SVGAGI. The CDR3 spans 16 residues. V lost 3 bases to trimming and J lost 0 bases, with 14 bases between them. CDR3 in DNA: TGTGCCAGCAGTTATAAAATGGGCAGATTGAACACTGAAGCTTTCTTT. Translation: CASSYKMGRLNTEAFF.

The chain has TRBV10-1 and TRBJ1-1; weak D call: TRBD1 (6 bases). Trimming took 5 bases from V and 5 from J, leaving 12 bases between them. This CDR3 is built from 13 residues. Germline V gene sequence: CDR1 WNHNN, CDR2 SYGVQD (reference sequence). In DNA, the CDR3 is TGCGCCAGCAGTAGTACAGGGAAAACTGAAGCTTTCTTT. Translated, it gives CASSSTGKTEAFF.

CDR3 DNA sequence: TGTGCCAGCAGCCTCGACAAGAGCTATGGCTACACCTTC. Protein sequence: CASSLDKSYGYTF. The chain employs TRBV3-1 (or the pseudogene TRBV3-2) and TRBJ1-2; no clear D. There are 13 residues in the CDR3. Germline V gene lookup returns CDR1 LGHDT and CDR2 YNNKEL (reference sequence). With 4 bases removed from V and 4 bases from J, the gap between germline ends came to 10 bases.

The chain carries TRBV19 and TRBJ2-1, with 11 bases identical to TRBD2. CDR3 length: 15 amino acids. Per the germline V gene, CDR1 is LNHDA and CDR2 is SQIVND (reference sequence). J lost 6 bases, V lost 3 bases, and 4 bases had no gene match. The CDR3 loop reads CASSIGGLAGNEQFF. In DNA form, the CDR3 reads TGTGCCAGTAGTATCGGCGGACTAGCGGGCAATGAGCAGTTCTTC.

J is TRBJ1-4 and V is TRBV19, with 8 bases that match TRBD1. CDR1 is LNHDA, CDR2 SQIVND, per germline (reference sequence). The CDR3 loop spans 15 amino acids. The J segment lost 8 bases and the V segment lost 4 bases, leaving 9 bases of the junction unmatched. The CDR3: CASSTEPNRGEKLFF. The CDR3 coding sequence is TGTGCCAGTAGTACCGAACCAAACAGGGGGGAAAAACTGTTTTTT. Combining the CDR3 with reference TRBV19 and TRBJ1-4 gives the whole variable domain DGGITQSPKYLFRKEGQNVTLSCEQNLNHDAMYWYRQDPGQGLRLIYYSQIVNDFQKGDIAEGYSVSREKKESFPLTVTSAQKNPTAFYLCASSTEPNRGEKLFFGSGTQLSVL.

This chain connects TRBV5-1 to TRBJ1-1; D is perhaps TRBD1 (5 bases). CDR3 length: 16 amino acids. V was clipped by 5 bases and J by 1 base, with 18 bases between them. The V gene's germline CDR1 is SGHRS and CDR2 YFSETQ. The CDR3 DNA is TGCGCCAGCAGGGGGAAGGGGCTGCAGGGGAACACTGAAGCTTTCTTT. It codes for CASRGKGLQGNTEAFF.

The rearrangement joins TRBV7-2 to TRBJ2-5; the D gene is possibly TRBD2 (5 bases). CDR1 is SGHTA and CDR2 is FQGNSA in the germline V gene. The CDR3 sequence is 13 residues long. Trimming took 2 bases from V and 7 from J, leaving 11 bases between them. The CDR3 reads CASSLTREGTQYF. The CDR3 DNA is TGTGCCAGCAGCTTAACTCGGGAAGGGACCCAGTACTTC.

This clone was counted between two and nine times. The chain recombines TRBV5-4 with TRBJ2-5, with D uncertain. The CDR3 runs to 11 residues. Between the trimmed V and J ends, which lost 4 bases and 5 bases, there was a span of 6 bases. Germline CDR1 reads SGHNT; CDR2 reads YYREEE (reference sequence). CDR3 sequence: CASSLRETQYF. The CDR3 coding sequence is TGTGCCAGCAGCCTGCGGGAGACCCAGTACTTC. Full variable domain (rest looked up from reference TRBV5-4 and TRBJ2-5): ETGVTQSPTHLIKTRGQQVTLRCSSQSGHNTVSWYQQALGQGPQFIFQYYREEENGRGNFPPRFSGLQFPNYSSELNVNALELDDSALYLCASSLRETQYFGPGTRLLVL.